This T cell receptor (beta chain) derives from a study of identical twins. The germline CDR1 and CDR2 sequences are DFQATT and SNEGSKA (reference sequence). The V and J ends lost 0 bases and 6 bases respectively, with 11 bases between them. The CDR3 is 13 amino acids. One entry per CDR3 protein, called by TCRdb with MiXCR from the 5' RACE reads. The sample has about 530,000 distinct CDR3 sequences, around 15% seen once. These data also formed part of another study, on yellow fever vaccine responses in identical twins.

This receptor was obtained from a woman aged 18-29 years in good health. The chain combines TRBV20-1 with TRBJ1-1; D unclear. Input material: CD4+ T cells sorted from blood. CDR3 amino acids: CSARDTPYSEAFF. The CDR3 nucleotides read TGCAGTGCTAGAGACACACCCTATTCTGAAGCTTTCTTT.